The rows below give T cell receptor beta chains drawn from one sample of a study of cytotoxic CD8 clonotypes in ibrutinib-treated CLL. Assay: immunoSEQ multiplex PCR; the TCRdb copy retains only in-frame clones and omits some. The table has around 140,000 clones, approximately 77% seen once. The specimen comprised PBMCs, sampled after 12 months of ibrutinib treatment. These receptor sequences come from a human donor with chronic lymphocytic leukemia. Both conserved end residues are part of each CDR3. The D gene is left open where the match is weak. The size entry is marked missing in some rows and otherwise reads once, few, many or a size class.

v_gene: TRBV29-1; abundance: few; j_gene: TRBJ2-7; d_gene: TRBD1; CDR3nt: TGCAGCGTTGAAACAGGGGCCTACGAGCAGTACTTC; CDR3aa: CSVETGAYEQYF
v_gene: TRBV28; abundance: .; j_gene: TRBJ1-5; d_gene: .; CDR3nt: TGTGCCAGCAGCCCTGGGACCGCGAACGGTCCCCATCAGCCCCAGCATTTT; CDR3aa: CASSPGTANGPHQPQHF
v_gene: TRBV30; abundance: .; j_gene: TRBJ1-1; d_gene: TRBD1; CDR3nt: TGTGCCTGGAAATTGACAGGGATGAACACTGAAGCTTTCTTT; CDR3aa: CAWKLTGMNTEAFF
v_gene: TRBV5-1; abundance: few; j_gene: TRBJ1-1; d_gene: .; CDR3nt: TGCGCCAGCAGCTCTGGGCCGGGGGTTGTCACTGAAGCTTTCTTT; CDR3aa: CASSSGPGVVTEAFF
v_gene: TRBV5-1; abundance: .; j_gene: TRBJ1-1; d_gene: .; CDR3nt: TGCGCCAGCAGCTTCCGGGTAGGCACTGAAGCTTTCTTT; CDR3aa: CASSFRVGTEAFF
v_gene: TRBV14; abundance: once; j_gene: TRBJ2-7; d_gene: TRBD1; CDR3nt: TGTGCCAGCAGCCAGATAGGACAGGGGGGTGACTACGAGCAGTACTTC; CDR3aa: CASSQIGQGGDYEQYF
v_gene: TRBV19; abundance: .; j_gene: TRBJ2-1; d_gene: .; CDR3nt: TGTGCCAGTAGTATAGTAGCGGACCCTTACAATGAGCAGTTCTTC; CDR3aa: CASSIVADPYNEQFF
v_gene: TRBV6-5; abundance: .; j_gene: TRBJ1-1; d_gene: TRBD1; CDR3nt: TGTGCCAGCAGTTATTACCCAGGGGGCGCATACGGAGCTTTCTTT; CDR3aa: CASSYYPGGAYGAFF
v_gene: TRBV15; abundance: few; j_gene: TRBJ1-2; d_gene: .; CDR3nt: TGTGCCACCAGCAGCCGAGTTGTTTACGACTACACCTTC; CDR3aa: CATSSRVVYDYTF
v_gene: TRBV18; abundance: few; j_gene: TRBJ1-4; d_gene: .; CDR3nt: TGTGCCAGCTCACCAGGTGAAAAACTGTTTTTT; CDR3aa: CASSPGEKLFF
v_gene: TRBV7-2; abundance: .; j_gene: TRBJ1-6; d_gene: TRBD1; CDR3nt: TGTGCCAGCAGACATGGACAGGGGGCGTCTTCACCCCTCCACTTT; CDR3aa: CASRHGQGASSPLHF
v_gene: TRBV27; abundance: .; j_gene: TRBJ2-7; d_gene: TRBD2; CDR3nt: TGTGCCAGCAGTTTATCCGGCGGGAGGGCCTTCACCTACGAGCAGTACTTC; CDR3aa: CASSLSGGRAFTYEQYF
v_gene: TRBV5-1; abundance: .; j_gene: TRBJ2-5; d_gene: TRBD1; CDR3nt: TGCGCCAGCACGCTGGCCGGGACAGGGGATCAAGAGACCCAGTACTTC; CDR3aa: CASTLAGTGDQETQYF
v_gene: TRBV2; abundance: .; j_gene: TRBJ1-4; d_gene: .; CDR3nt: TGTGCCAGCAGTGTGCGGCTGCCCGTCAATGAAAAACTGTTTTTT; CDR3aa: CASSVRLPVNEKLFF
v_gene: TRBV7-2; abundance: .; j_gene: TRBJ2-7; d_gene: .; CDR3nt: TGTGCCAGCCGGTCAGAGGGGCAGCAGTACTTC; CDR3aa: CASRSEGQQYF
v_gene: TRBV15; abundance: .; j_gene: TRBJ2-7; d_gene: .; CDR3nt: TGTGCCACCAGCAGAGATCTGGATGCCTACGAGCAGTACTTC; CDR3aa: CATSRDLDAYEQYF
v_gene: TRBV19; abundance: few; j_gene: TRBJ1-5; d_gene: .; CDR3nt: TGTGCCAGTAGTATAGGGGGAGGGCTCTCAGGGCAGCCCCAGCATTTT; CDR3aa: CASSIGGGLSGQPQHF
v_gene: TRBV19; abundance: .; j_gene: TRBJ1-2; d_gene: TRBD1; CDR3nt: TGTGCCAGTAGTACAGGGGGCAAGAACTATGGCTACACCTTC; CDR3aa: CASSTGGKNYGYTF
v_gene: TRBV14; abundance: .; j_gene: TRBJ1-4; d_gene: .; CDR3nt: TGTGCCAGCAGCCGCGTGCCGGGGATTAATGAAAAACTGTTTTTT; CDR3aa: CASSRVPGINEKLFF
v_gene: TRBV7-6; abundance: .; j_gene: TRBJ2-5; d_gene: TRBD2; CDR3nt: TGTGCCAGCAGCGCCGGACTAGCGGGGATAGAGACCCAGTACTTC; CDR3aa: CASSAGLAGIETQYF
v_gene: TRBV5-1; abundance: .; j_gene: TRBJ1-4; d_gene: .; CDR3nt: TGCGCCAGCAGCTTTACAGGTACTAATGAAAAACTGTTTTTT; CDR3aa: CASSFTGTNEKLFF
v_gene: TRBV9; abundance: .; j_gene: TRBJ1-5; d_gene: .; CDR3nt: TGTGCCAGCAGCGTAGTTGGCGTCTCTGAGCCCCAGCATTTT; CDR3aa: CASSVVGVSEPQHF
v_gene: TRBV6-1; abundance: .; j_gene: TRBJ1-4; d_gene: .; CDR3nt: TGTGCCAGCGCCCCCGGCTTTGCAACTAATGAAAAACTGTTTTTT; CDR3aa: CASAPGFATNEKLFF
v_gene: TRBV6-5; abundance: .; j_gene: TRBJ2-5; d_gene: TRBD2; CDR3nt: TGTGCCAGCCGGGGGGGCATAGCCCAAGAGACCCAGTACTTC; CDR3aa: CASRGGIAQETQYF
v_gene: TRBV5-1; abundance: .; j_gene: TRBJ2-3; d_gene: .; CDR3nt: TGCGCCAGCAGCTTGGGGCCGATAGAAGATACGCAGTATTTT; CDR3aa: CASSLGPIEDTQYF
v_gene: TRBV7-2; abundance: .; j_gene: TRBJ1-4; d_gene: TRBD1; CDR3nt: TGTGCCAGCAGCTTAGTAACAGGGGGTAATGAAAAACTGTTTTTT; CDR3aa: CASSLVTGGNEKLFF
v_gene: TRBV7-9; abundance: .; j_gene: TRBJ2-7; d_gene: .; CDR3nt: TGTGCCAGCAGCAAGAATTACAACGAGCAGTACTTC; CDR3aa: CASSKNYNEQYF
v_gene: TRBV10-2; abundance: once; j_gene: TRBJ2-7; d_gene: .; CDR3nt: TGCGCCAGCAGTGGGGGTAACTCCTACGAGCAGTACTTC; CDR3aa: CASSGGNSYEQYF
v_gene: TRBV14; abundance: .; j_gene: TRBJ2-3; d_gene: .; CDR3nt: TGTGCCAGCAGCCAAGTAATGGGATCAGCCCAGTATACGCAGTATTTT; CDR3aa: CASSQVMGSAQYTQYF
v_gene: TRBV7-7; abundance: once; j_gene: TRBJ2-7; d_gene: TRBD2; CDR3nt: TGTGCTAGGTTTCGGGGAGGGAACCTCCGCGACTCTCCTTACGAGCAGTACTTC; CDR3aa: CARFRGGNLRDSPYEQYF
v_gene: TRBV19; abundance: .; j_gene: TRBJ1-1; d_gene: .; CDR3nt: TGTGCCAGTAGTATTATTGGGACGGCGAACACTGAAGCTTTCTTT; CDR3aa: CASSIIGTANTEAFF
v_gene: TRBV11-3; abundance: .; j_gene: TRBJ2-6; d_gene: .; CDR3nt: TGTGCCAGCAACCGTGGAGGGAGTGGGGCCAACGTCCTGACTTTC; CDR3aa: CASNRGGSGANVLTF
v_gene: TRBV5-4; abundance: .; j_gene: TRBJ1-2; d_gene: .; CDR3nt: TGTGCCAGCAGCCTTTTTAACAGGGAGGGCTACGGAGGCTACACCTTC; CDR3aa: CASSLFNREGYGGYTF
v_gene: TRBV30; abundance: few; j_gene: TRBJ1-6; d_gene: TRBD1; CDR3nt: TGTGCCTGGAGTGGGACAGGGTCGCCGCCCCTCCACTTT; CDR3aa: CAWSGTGSPPLHF
v_gene: TRBV25-1; abundance: .; j_gene: TRBJ1-1; d_gene: .; CDR3nt: TGTGCCAGCAGATTAGGGGGGAACACTGAAGCTTTCTTT; CDR3aa: CASRLGGNTEAFF
v_gene: TRBV28; abundance: few; j_gene: TRBJ1-4; d_gene: .; CDR3nt: TGTGCCAGCAGTTTGAATGAAAAACTGTTTTTT; CDR3aa: CASSLNEKLFF